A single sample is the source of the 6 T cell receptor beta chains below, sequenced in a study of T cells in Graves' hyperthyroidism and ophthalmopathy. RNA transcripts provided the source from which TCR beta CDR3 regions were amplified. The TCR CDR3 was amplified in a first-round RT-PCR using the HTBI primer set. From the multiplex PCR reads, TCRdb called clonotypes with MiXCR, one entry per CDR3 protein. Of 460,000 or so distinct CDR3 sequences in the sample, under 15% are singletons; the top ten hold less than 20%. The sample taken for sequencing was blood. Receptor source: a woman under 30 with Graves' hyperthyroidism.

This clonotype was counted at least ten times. The DNA of the CDR3 is TGTGCCAGCAGTTTACATCTCTCTGGAAACACCATATATTTT. This gives the protein CASSLHLSGNTIYF. The chain uses TRBV12-3 or TRBV12-4 and TRBJ1-3; D not resolved. V gave up 2 bases and J gave up 0 bases, with 5 bases separating them. This CDR3 is built from 14 residues.

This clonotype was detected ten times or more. CDR3 residues: CAWSVLSEAAYNEQFF. The CDR3 DNA reads TGTGCCTGGAGTGTACTCTCCGAAGCTGCGTACAATGAGCAGTTCTTC. The chain joins TRBV30 to TRBJ2-1, with D unresolved. Germline CDR1 reads GTSNPN; CDR2 reads SVGIG (reference sequence). Trimming took 0 bases from V and 4 from J, leaving 16 bases between them. There are 16 residues in the CDR3.

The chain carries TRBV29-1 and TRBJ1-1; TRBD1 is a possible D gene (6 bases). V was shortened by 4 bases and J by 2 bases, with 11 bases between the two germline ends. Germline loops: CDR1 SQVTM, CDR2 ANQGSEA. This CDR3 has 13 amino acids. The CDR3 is CSVVDRRNTEAFF. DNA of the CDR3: TGCAGCGTTGTGGACAGAAGAAACACTGAAGCTTTCTTT.

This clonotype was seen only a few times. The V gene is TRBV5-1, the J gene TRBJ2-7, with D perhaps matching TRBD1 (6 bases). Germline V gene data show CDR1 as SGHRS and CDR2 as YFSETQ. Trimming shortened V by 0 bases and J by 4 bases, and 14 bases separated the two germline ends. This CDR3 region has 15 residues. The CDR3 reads CASSLALGTTYEQYF. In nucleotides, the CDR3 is TGCGCCAGCAGCTTGGCCCTAGGGACAACTTACGAGCAGTACTTC.

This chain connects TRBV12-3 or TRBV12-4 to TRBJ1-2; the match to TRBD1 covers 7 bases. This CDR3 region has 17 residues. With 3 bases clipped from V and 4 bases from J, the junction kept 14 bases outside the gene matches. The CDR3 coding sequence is TGTGCCAGCAGTTTTTTCCCCAGGGGGGATAACCTCTATGGCTACACCTTC. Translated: CASSFFPRGDNLYGYTF.

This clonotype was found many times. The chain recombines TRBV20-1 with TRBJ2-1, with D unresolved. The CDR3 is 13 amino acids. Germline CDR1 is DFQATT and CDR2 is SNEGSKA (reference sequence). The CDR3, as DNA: TGCACCCTACGACTGGTCTCCTACAATGAGCAGTTCTTC. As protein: CTLRLVSYNEQFF.